This TCR beta chain emerged from a study of T-cell memory formation after mild COVID-19. Overall study: Largely donor-specific sequence clusters came from a couple of donors. General study points: Clonal second-wave expansions that peaked on day 37 had unconfirmed SARS-CoV-2 specificity.

The sample holds one count of this clonotype. Its specificity is unknown. V was pared by 1 base and J by 8 bases, with 8 bases between. Germline CDR1 reads KGHSH; CDR2 reads LQKENI. The CDR3 runs to 13 residues. TCRdb re-analysed the 5' RACE reads in MiXCR, keeping a single row per CDR3 protein. Of 250,000 to 300,000 distinct CDR3 sequences listed, 15% to 20% are singletons. The origin of this receptor is a man between 18 and 35 years old who had mild COVID-19 (a few samples of this study predate the infection). Cell type and time point are not known. What was sequenced was PBMCs or a T cell subset sorted from them (not recorded which). This rearrangement joins TRBV18 to TRBJ1-4; D may be TRBD1 (5 bases). The CDR3 is CASSPQGDEKLFF. The DNA of the CDR3 is TGTGCCAGCTCACCACAAGGGGACGAAAAACTGTTTTTT.